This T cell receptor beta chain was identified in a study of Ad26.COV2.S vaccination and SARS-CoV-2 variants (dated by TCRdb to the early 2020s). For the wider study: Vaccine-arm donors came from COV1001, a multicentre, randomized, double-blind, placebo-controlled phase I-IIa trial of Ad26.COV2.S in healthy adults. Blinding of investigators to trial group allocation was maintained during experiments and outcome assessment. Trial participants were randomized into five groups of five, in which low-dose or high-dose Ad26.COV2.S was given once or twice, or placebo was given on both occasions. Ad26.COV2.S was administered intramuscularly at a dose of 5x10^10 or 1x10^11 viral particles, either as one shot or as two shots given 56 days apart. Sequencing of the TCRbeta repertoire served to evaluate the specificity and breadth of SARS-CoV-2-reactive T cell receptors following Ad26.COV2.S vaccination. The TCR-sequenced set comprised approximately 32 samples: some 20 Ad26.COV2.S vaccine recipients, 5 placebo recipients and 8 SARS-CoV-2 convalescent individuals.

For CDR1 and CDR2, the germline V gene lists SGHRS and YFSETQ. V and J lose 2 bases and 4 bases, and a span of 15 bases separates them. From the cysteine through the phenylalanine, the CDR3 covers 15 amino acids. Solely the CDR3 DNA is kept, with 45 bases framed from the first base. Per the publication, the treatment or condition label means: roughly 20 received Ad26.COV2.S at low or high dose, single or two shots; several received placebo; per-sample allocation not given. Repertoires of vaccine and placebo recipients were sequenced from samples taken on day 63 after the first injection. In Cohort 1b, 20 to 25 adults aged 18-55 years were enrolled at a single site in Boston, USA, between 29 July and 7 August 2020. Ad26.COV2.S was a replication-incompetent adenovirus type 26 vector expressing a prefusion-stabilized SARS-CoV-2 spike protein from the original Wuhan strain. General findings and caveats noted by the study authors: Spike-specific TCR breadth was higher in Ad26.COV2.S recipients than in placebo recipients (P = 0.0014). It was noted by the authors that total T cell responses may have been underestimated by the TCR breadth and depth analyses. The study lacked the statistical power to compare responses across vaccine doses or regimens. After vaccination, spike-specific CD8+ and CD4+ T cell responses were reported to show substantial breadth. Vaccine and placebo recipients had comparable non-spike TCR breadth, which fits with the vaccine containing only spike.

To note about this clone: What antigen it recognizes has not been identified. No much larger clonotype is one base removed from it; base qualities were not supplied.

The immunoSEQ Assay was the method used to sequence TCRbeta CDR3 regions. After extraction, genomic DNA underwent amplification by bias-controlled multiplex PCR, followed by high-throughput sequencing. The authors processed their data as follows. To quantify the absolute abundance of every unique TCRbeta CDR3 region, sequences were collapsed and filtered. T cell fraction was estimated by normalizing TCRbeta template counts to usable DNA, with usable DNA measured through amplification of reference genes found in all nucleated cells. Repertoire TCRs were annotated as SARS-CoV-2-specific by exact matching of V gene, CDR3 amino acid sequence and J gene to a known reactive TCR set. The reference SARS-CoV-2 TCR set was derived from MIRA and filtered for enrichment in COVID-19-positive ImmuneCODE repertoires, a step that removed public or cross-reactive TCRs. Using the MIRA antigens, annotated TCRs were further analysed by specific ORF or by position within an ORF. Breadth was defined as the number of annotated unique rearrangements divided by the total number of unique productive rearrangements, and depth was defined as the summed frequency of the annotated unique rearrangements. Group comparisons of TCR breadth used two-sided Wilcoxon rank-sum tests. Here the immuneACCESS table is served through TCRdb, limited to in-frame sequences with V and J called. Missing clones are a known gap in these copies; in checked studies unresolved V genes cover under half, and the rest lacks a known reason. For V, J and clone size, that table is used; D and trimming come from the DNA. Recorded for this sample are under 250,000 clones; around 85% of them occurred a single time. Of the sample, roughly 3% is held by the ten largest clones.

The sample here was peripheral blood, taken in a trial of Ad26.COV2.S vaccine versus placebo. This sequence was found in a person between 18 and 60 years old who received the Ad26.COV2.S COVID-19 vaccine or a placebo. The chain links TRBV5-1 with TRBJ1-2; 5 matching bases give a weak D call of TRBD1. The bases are TGCGCCAGCAGCTTATACGGGGCGAATGGCTATGGCTACACCTTC. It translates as CASSLYGANGYGYTF.